The source of this T cell receptor (beta chain) is a study of T-cell memory formation after mild COVID-19. From the 5' RACE reads, TCRdb called clonotypes with MiXCR, one entry per CDR3 protein. The table has about 270,000 distinct CDR3 sequences, under 20% seen once. In germline, CDR1 is SGHAT, CDR2 FQNNGV. V was cut by 7 bases and J by 3 bases, with 14 bases left in between. CDR3 length: 14 amino acids. Specimen: PBMCs or a T cell subset sorted from them (not recorded which). The sequence came from a man between 18 and 35 years old who had mild COVID-19 (a few samples of this study predate the infection). Cell type and time point are not known. The chain employs TRBV11-2 and TRBJ2-3; D is unresolved. Here the CDR3 DNA reads TGTGCCAGCACCCTACGCCTGGGAACAGATACGCAGTATTTT. It is translated as CASTLRLGTDTQYF.